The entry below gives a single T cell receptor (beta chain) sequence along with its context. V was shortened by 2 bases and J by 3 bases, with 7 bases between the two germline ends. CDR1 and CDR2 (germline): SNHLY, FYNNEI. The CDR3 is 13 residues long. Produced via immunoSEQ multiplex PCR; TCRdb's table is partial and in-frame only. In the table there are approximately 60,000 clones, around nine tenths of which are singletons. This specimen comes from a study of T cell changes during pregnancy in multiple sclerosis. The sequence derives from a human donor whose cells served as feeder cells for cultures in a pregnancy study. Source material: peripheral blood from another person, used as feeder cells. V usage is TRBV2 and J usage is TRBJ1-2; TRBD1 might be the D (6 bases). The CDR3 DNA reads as TGTGCCAGCAGTGAATGGACAGACTATGGCTACACCTTC. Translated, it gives CASSEWTDYGYTF. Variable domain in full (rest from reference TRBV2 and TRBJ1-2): EPEVTQTPSHQVTQMGQEVILRCVPISNHLYFYWYRQILGQKVEFLVSFYNNEISEKSEIFDDQFSVERPDGSNFTLKIRSTKLEDSAMYFCASSEWTDYGYTFGSGTRLTVV.